This T cell receptor (beta chain) derives from a study of OX40 agonist ivuxolimab in advanced cancers. With V trimmed by 8 bases and J by 8 bases, 11 bases remained unmatched. The CDR3 sequence is 13 residues long. CDR1 and CDR2 from the germline V gene are MRHNA and SNTAGT. TCRdb's table, derived via immunoSEQ multiplex PCR, lists solely in-frame clones and lacks some. This sample has tens of thousands of clones; 80% to 90% occur once, and the top ten carry 0.3% to 0.4%. The material sequenced was CD4+ or CD8+ T cells sorted from blood, taken in a trial of the OX40 agonist ivuxolimab. This sequence joins TRBV6-4 and TRBJ1-2; 7 bases are shared with TRBD1. The clonotype was recovered from an adult with an advanced solid tumor such as melanoma, head and neck, liver or kidney cancer. The CDR3 coding sequence is TGTGCCAGCTCAAGACAAGGGGGCGCGGGCTACACCTTC. Protein sequence: CASSRQGGAGYTF.